In this sample, the clone carrying this T cell receptor beta chain turned up a few times. What it binds is unknown. The sample originates from a study of beta chain features in type 1 diabetes. The authors reverse transcribed all of the isolated RNA, so sequencing captured expressed TCRB transcripts. Clones were read by immunoSEQ multiplex PCR, and TCRdb kept only the in-frame ones, dropping some. Among about 170,000 clones listed, approximately 8% were seen once. The CDR3 runs to 14 residues. V lost 4 bases to trimming and J lost 8 bases, with 15 bases between them. CDR1 is SNHLY and CDR2 is FYNNEI in the germline V gene. Findings of the study overall: Across all four CD4+ subsets, people with type 1 diabetes showed modestly shorter TCRB CDR3s. Compared with healthy donors, patients appeared to share more similar naive, central memory and regulatory TCRB repertoires.

CD45RO/CCR7/CD25/CD127/CD95/CD27 separated CD4+ naive, central memory, regulatory and stem cell-like memory cells by sorting. This clonotype originated in a man aged 18 to 30 with type 1 diabetes. Sequenced: central memory CD4+ T cells from blood. The chain combines TRBV2 with TRBJ2-1; a weak D match, TRBD2 (7 bases). As DNA, the CDR3 is TGTGCCAGCAGTGCGGGGGGCGACCTTCATGAGCAGTTCTTC. Encoded protein: CASSAGGDLHEQFF.